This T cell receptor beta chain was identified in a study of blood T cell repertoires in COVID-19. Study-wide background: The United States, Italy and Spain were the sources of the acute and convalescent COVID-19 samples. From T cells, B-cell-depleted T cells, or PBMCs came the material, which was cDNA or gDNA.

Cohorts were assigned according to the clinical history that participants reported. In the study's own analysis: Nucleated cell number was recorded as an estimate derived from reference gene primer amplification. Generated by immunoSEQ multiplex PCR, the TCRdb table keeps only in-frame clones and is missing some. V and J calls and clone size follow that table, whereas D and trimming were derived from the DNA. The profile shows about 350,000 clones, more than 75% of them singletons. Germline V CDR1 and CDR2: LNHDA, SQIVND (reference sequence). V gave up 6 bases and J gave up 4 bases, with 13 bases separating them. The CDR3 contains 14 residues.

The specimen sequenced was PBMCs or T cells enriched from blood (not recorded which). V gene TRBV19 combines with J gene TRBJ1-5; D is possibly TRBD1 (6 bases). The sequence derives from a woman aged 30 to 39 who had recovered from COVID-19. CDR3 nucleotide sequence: TGTGCCAGTAGGTTAGGACAGCTAAATCAGCCCCAGCATTTT. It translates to CASRLGQLNQPQHF.